The rows below give T cell receptor beta chains drawn from one sample of a study of CD8 T cells in Susac syndrome. TCRdb re-called the immunoSEQ multiplex PCR reads with MiXCR, one entry per CDR3 protein. The data show 150,000 to 200,000 distinct CDR3 sequences, with around 90% seen just once and 0.085% to 0.09% held by the top ten. The specimen sequenced was CD4+ T cells from PBMCs. All receptors derive from a human donor with Susac syndrome. Both conserved end residues are trimmed from each CDR3. Each record gives: CDR3 length, V gene, D gene, J gene, CDR3 protein. The D gene is left open where the match is weak.

>9|TRBV2|.|TRBJ1-2
ASSERDGYT
>14|TRBV28|TRBD2|TRBJ2-2
ASGMAGGPTTGELF
>12|TRBV6-4|.|TRBJ1-5
ASSEVLGNQPQH
>13|TRBV7-9|TRBD1|TRBJ1-3
ASSSWTGDGNTIY
>12|TRBV6-2/TRBV6-3|.|TRBJ1-5
ASREIGDRQPQH
>12|TRBV5-1|.|TRBJ1-3
ASSLDNSGNTIY
>12|TRBV20-1|TRBD1|TRBJ1-5
SASPGQGNQPQH
>18|TRBV27|.|TRBJ2-7
ASSLSRPSPHRVQHREQY
>9|TRBV30|.|TRBJ2-3
AWAPPDTQY
>15|TRBV12-2|.|TRBJ1-1
ASRLGSGWLRNTEAF
>13|TRBV6-1|.|TRBJ2-5
ASSDRPGYQETQY
>15|TRBV5-1|TRBD1|TRBJ2-7
ASSLAGIGDSSYEQY
>13|TRBV19|.|TRBJ1-5
ASKVAVISNQPQH
>15|TRBV5-1|TRBD2|TRBJ2-3
ASSLVSSGHKGDTQY
>11|TRBV11-2|.|TRBJ1-2
ASSSTGSYGYT
>9|TRBV11-2|.|TRBJ2-5
ASSFTETQY
>11|TRBV15|.|TRBJ1-1
ATNLGGPTEAF
>17|TRBV7-2|TRBD2|TRBJ2-3
ASSPEGRIAGGPPDTQY
>13|TRBV12-3/TRBV12-4|.|TRBJ2-1
ASSPRLDSHNEQF
>13|TRBV5-1|.|TRBJ2-1
ASSLGGKSYNEQF
>13|TRBV19|.|TRBJ1-5
ASSIRRQLDQPQH
>11|TRBV20-1|.|TRBJ2-5
SAQLKVGETQY
>12|TRBV18|TRBD1|TRBJ2-1
ASSRQGVGNEQF
>14|TRBV20-1|TRBD2|TRBJ2-7
SASFVSGRSAYEQY
>12|TRBV5-4|TRBD2|TRBJ2-7
ASSLGGRPYEQY
>11|TRBV20-1|TRBD1|TRBJ2-5
SALDRVGETQY